These T cell receptor beta chains were read from a single sample in a study of control samples from healthy donors and cancer patients. Only in-frame clones appear in the TCRdb table, and some are missing; sequencing was by immunoSEQ multiplex PCR. The sample has about 100,000 clones, around 90% seen once. The material sequenced was blood. These receptors came from a woman under 30 in good health. CDR3s include the opening cysteine and the closing phenylalanine or tryptophan. Fields, in order: CDR3 DNA, CDR3 protein, J gene, V gene, D gene, clone size. A D gene is named only where the DNA matches it firmly. Size values are once, few and many counts, or a class for expanded clones, and some rows have none.

CDR3 DNA: TGTGCCTCAGAAGGACAGTACACCTACGAGCAGTACTTC
CDR3 protein: CASEGQYTYEQYF
J gene: TRBJ2-7
V gene: TRBV6-5
D gene: NA
clone size: NA

CDR3 DNA: TGTGCCAGCAGGCGAGACACCCCATATGGCTACACCTTC
CDR3 protein: CASRRDTPYGYTF
J gene: TRBJ1-2
V gene: TRBV12-3/TRBV12-4
D gene: NA
clone size: NA

CDR3 DNA: TGCGCCAGCAGTGAGCAGCCCTCTGGAAACACCATATATTTT
CDR3 protein: CASSEQPSGNTIYF
J gene: TRBJ1-3
V gene: TRBV10-1
D gene: NA
clone size: NA

CDR3 DNA: TGTGCCAGTAAGAAGGAGGGTGGCTCAAGGGGAACTGAAGCTTTCTTT
CDR3 protein: CASKKEGGSRGTEAFF
J gene: TRBJ1-1
V gene: TRBV19
D gene: NA
clone size: NA

CDR3 DNA: TGTGCCAGCAGCTTAGTTCCCAGGGAAATCACCCATGGCTACACCTTC
CDR3 protein: CASSLVPREITHGYTF
J gene: TRBJ1-2
V gene: TRBV11-2
D gene: NA
clone size: once

CDR3 DNA: TGTGCCAGCAGATTACCCGGGAGTAAGGACAATGAGCAGTTCTTC
CDR3 protein: CASRLPGSKDNEQFF
J gene: TRBJ2-1
V gene: TRBV7-9
D gene: NA
clone size: NA

CDR3 DNA: TGTGCCAGCAGTGTTGGGGGATCAAACACTGAAGCTTTCTTT
CDR3 protein: CASSVGGSNTEAFF
J gene: TRBJ1-1
V gene: TRBV2
D gene: NA
clone size: NA

CDR3 DNA: TGTGCCAGCGGCCAGGCCCCAGCTAACTATGGCTACACCTTC
CDR3 protein: CASGQAPANYGYTF
J gene: TRBJ1-2
V gene: TRBV28
D gene: NA
clone size: NA

CDR3 DNA: TGTGCCAGCAGCTTGGCAGTGGGGACCCAGTACTTC
CDR3 protein: CASSLAVGTQYF
J gene: TRBJ2-5
V gene: TRBV5-6
D gene: NA
clone size: NA

CDR3 DNA: TGTGCCAGCAGTTCACAGGGGAACTATGGCTACACCTTC
CDR3 protein: CASSSQGNYGYTF
J gene: TRBJ1-2
V gene: TRBV11-2
D gene: TRBD1
clone size: NA

CDR3 DNA: TGTGCCAGCAGCCGTACAGGGACTGGAAACACCATATATTTT
CDR3 protein: CASSRTGTGNTIYF
J gene: TRBJ1-3
V gene: TRBV28
D gene: NA
clone size: NA

CDR3 DNA: TGTGCCAGCAGTGGGCGACCAAGACCTAACTATGGCTACACCTTC
CDR3 protein: CASSGRPRPNYGYTF
J gene: TRBJ1-2
V gene: TRBV2
D gene: NA
clone size: NA

CDR3 DNA: TGCAGCGTTGAATTGCTCGGGACCCAGTACTTC
CDR3 protein: CSVELLGTQYF
J gene: TRBJ2-5
V gene: TRBV29-1
D gene: NA
clone size: NA

CDR3 DNA: TGTGCCAGCAGCGTAGCTGTTAGCACAAGGCCAGATACGCAGTATTTT
CDR3 protein: CASSVAVSTRPDTQYF
J gene: TRBJ2-3
V gene: TRBV9
D gene: NA
clone size: NA

CDR3 DNA: TGTGCCAGCAGTTTATCTCTTGGGGGTGAAAAACTGTTTTTT
CDR3 protein: CASSLSLGGEKLFF
J gene: TRBJ1-4
V gene: TRBV27
D gene: NA
clone size: NA

CDR3 DNA: TGTGCCAGCAGTGTTAGCCATAGACTGTTTTTT
CDR3 protein: CASSVSHRLFF
J gene: TRBJ1-4
V gene: TRBV2
D gene: NA
clone size: NA

CDR3 DNA: TGCGCCAGCAGCTGGGACCTTTACGAGCAGTACTTC
CDR3 protein: CASSWDLYEQYF
J gene: TRBJ2-7
V gene: TRBV5-1
D gene: NA
clone size: NA

CDR3 DNA: TGTGCCAGCAGTGATACCGGGACCTTCCCCACCGGGGAGCTGTTTTTT
CDR3 protein: CASSDTGTFPTGELFF
J gene: TRBJ2-2
V gene: TRBV2
D gene: NA
clone size: NA

CDR3 DNA: TGCGCCTCCGGGACAGGGATCACTGAAGCTTTCTTT
CDR3 protein: CASGTGITEAFF
J gene: TRBJ1-1
V gene: TRBV10-2
D gene: TRBD1
clone size: NA

CDR3 DNA: TGTGCCAGCAGTGATGGCCCAGGGGCAGAGACCCAGTACTTC
CDR3 protein: CASSDGPGAETQYF
J gene: TRBJ2-5
V gene: TRBV25-1
D gene: NA
clone size: NA

CDR3 DNA: TGTGCCAGCAGTCCCCTGGGGGGTAACTATGGCTACACCTTC
CDR3 protein: CASSPLGGNYGYTF
J gene: TRBJ1-2
V gene: TRBV6-5
D gene: NA
clone size: NA

CDR3 DNA: TGCGCCAGCAGCTTGTTTGGTGGGGAAAACATTCAGTACTTC
CDR3 protein: CASSLFGGENIQYF
J gene: TRBJ2-4
V gene: TRBV5-1
D gene: NA
clone size: NA

CDR3 DNA: TGCGCCAGCAGTGAGTTCCAGGGGAACACTGAAGCTTTCTTT
CDR3 protein: CASSEFQGNTEAFF
J gene: TRBJ1-1
V gene: TRBV10-2
D gene: NA
clone size: once

CDR3 DNA: TGCGCCAGCAGCCAAGATGAATTTAGGACATATGAAGCTTTCTTT
CDR3 protein: CASSQDEFRTYEAFF
J gene: TRBJ1-1
V gene: TRBV4-1
D gene: NA
clone size: NA

CDR3 DNA: TGTGCCAGCAGCTTGGGCAGGAACGTTAGCAATCAGCCCCAGCATTTT
CDR3 protein: CASSLGRNVSNQPQHF
J gene: TRBJ1-5
V gene: TRBV5-4
D gene: NA
clone size: NA

CDR3 DNA: TGTGCCAGCAGCTTAGTGGGAAGGGAGACCCAGTACTTC
CDR3 protein: CASSLVGRETQYF
J gene: TRBJ2-5
V gene: TRBV7-8
D gene: NA
clone size: NA

CDR3 DNA: TGCGCCAGCAGCTTGGATGCAGGGACGGATGAAAAACTGTTTTTT
CDR3 protein: CASSLDAGTDEKLFF
J gene: TRBJ1-4
V gene: TRBV5-1
D gene: NA
clone size: NA

CDR3 DNA: TGTGCCAGCAGCCCCAGAGAGGGCCTGAACACTGAAGCTTTCTTT
CDR3 protein: CASSPREGLNTEAFF
J gene: TRBJ1-1
V gene: TRBV11-3
D gene: NA
clone size: NA

CDR3 DNA: TGTGCCAGCGGCCGGACAGTCACTGAAGCTTTCTTT
CDR3 protein: CASGRTVTEAFF
J gene: TRBJ1-1
V gene: TRBV12-3/TRBV12-4
D gene: NA
clone size: NA

CDR3 DNA: TGTGCCAGCAGCCAAGTGCCCAGCCATTGGGGTAACACCATATATTTT
CDR3 protein: CASSQVPSHWGNTIYF
J gene: TRBJ1-3
V gene: TRBV3-1/TRBV3-2
D gene: NA
clone size: NA

CDR3 DNA: TGTGCCAGCAGTTACTCGTCGGGACAAGGGAACAATGAGCAGTTCTTC
CDR3 protein: CASSYSSGQGNNEQFF
J gene: TRBJ2-1
V gene: TRBV6-6
D gene: NA
clone size: once

CDR3 DNA: TGTGCCAGCAGTTATGGGGGCATAAACTCCTACGAGCAGTACTTC
CDR3 protein: CASSYGGINSYEQYF
J gene: TRBJ2-7
V gene: TRBV6-6
D gene: NA
clone size: NA

CDR3 DNA: TGTGCCAGCAGTTTATCCGGGACAGGGGACTATGGCTACACCTTC
CDR3 protein: CASSLSGTGDYGYTF
J gene: TRBJ1-2
V gene: TRBV27
D gene: TRBD1
clone size: NA

CDR3 DNA: TGTGCCAGCAGCTTAAGTGGCAGGGGAGCTAATGAAAAACTGTTTTTT
CDR3 protein: CASSLSGRGANEKLFF
J gene: TRBJ1-4
V gene: TRBV7-9
D gene: NA
clone size: NA